A few counts support the clone carrying this T cell receptor (beta chain). The antigen is undetermined. TCR beta cDNA libraries included unique molecular identifiers. From the PCR reads, TCRdb called clonotypes with MiXCR, one entry per CDR3 protein. Here the sample spans about 760,000 distinct CDR3 sequences, roughly 30% being singletons. The data are from a study of post-analysis software for immune sequencing data. Whole-study results and caveats: A handful of TRBV segments were more frequent in patients than controls; TRBV5-6, TRBV5-1 and TRBV20-1 belonged to this group.

This CDR3 has 16 amino acids. V gave up 2 bases and J gave up 5 bases, with 18 bases separating them. Per germline, CDR1 SGHAT and CDR2 FQNNGV. The receptor was isolated from a girl aged 5-17 years with multiple sclerosis. The V and J genes are TRBV11-2 and TRBJ2-5; TRBD1 might be the D (6 bases). What was sequenced was blood. CDR3 amino acids: CASSLRGTGNSETQYF. The CDR3 nucleotides read TGTGCCAGCAGCTTAAGGGGCACAGGGAATTCTGAGACCCAGTACTTC.